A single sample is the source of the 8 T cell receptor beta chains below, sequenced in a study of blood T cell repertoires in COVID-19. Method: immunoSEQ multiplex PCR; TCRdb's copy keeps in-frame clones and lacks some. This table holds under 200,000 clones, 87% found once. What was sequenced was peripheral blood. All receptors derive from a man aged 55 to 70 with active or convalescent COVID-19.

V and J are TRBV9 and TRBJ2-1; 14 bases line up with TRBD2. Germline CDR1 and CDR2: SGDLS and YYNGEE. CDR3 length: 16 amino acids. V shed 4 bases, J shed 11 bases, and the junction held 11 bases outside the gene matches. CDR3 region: CASSPGLAGGLGKQFF. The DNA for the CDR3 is TGTGCCAGCAGCCCAGGACTAGCGGGGGGTCTAGGTAAGCAGTTCTTC.

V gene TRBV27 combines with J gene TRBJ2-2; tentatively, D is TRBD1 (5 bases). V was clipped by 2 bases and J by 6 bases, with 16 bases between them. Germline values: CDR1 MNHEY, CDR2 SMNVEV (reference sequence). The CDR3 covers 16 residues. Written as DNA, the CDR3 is TGTGCCAGCAGTTTAGATTGGGGATTCAGGGCCGGGGAGCTGTTTTTT. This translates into CASSLDWGFRAGELFF.

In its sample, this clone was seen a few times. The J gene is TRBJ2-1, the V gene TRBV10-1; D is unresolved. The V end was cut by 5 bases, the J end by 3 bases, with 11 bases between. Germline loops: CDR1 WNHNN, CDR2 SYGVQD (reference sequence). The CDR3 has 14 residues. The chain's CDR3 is CASSRTKNYNEQFF. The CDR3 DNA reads TGCGCCAGCAGTCGTACAAAAAACTACAATGAGCAGTTCTTC.

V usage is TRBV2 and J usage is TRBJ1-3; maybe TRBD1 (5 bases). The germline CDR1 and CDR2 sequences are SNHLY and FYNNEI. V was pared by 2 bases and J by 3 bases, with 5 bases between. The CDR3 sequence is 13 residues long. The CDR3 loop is CASSEQGGNTIYF. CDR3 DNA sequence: TGTGCCAGCAGTGAACAGGGTGGAAACACCATATATTTT.

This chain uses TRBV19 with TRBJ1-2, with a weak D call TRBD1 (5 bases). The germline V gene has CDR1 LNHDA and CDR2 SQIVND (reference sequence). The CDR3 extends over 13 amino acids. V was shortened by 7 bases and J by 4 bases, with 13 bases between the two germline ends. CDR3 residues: CASKAGILYGYTF. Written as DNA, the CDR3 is TGTGCCAGTAAGGCAGGGATTCTCTATGGCTACACCTTC.

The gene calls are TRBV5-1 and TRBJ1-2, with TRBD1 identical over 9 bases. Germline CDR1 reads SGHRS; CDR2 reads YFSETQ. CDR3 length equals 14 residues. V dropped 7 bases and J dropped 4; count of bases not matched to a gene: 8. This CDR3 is CASASGTGTYGYTF. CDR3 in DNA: TGCGCCAGCGCAAGCGGGACAGGGACCTATGGCTACACCTTC.

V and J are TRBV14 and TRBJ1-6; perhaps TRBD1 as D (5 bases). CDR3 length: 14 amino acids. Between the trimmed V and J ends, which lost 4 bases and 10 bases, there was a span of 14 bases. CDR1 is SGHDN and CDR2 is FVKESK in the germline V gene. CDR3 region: CASSLSYQGSPLHF. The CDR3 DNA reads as TGTGCCAGCAGCCTCAGCTATCAGGGATCACCCCTCCACTTT.

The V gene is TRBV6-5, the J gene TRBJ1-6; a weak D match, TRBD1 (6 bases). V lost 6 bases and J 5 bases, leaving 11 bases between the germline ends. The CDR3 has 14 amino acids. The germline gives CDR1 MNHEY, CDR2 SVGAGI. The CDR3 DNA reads TGTGCCAGCAGGCCCAGGGGCGATAATTCACCCCTCCACTTT. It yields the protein CASRPRGDNSPLHF.